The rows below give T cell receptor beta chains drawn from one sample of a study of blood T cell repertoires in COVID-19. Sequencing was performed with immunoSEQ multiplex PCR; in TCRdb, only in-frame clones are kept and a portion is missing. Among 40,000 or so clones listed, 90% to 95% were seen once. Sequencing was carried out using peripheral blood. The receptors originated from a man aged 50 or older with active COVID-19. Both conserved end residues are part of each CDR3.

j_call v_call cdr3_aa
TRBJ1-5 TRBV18 CASSLEGGIGQPQHF
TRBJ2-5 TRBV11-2 CASSPIKGRGKETQYF
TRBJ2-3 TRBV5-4 CASSFDSRTDTQYF
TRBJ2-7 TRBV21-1 CASSKYTPPQTGPFVEQYF
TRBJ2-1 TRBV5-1 CASSQNRFGHEQFF
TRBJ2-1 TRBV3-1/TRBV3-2 CASSQVTSGSNEQFF
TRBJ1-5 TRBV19 CAISGEGGNQPQHF
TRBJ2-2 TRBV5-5 CASRYRQGSNTGELFF
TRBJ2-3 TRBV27 CASSLRVGGLAADTQYF
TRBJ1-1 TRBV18 CASSADRNTEAFF
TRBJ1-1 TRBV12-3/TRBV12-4 CASTERENTEAFF
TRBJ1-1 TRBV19 CASSIGGTGAIQAFF
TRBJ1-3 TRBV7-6 CASSSGTSRGSPGNTIYF
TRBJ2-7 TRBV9 CASSPHLGGQGLTYEQYF
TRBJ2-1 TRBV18 CASSRTSGTGVNEQFF
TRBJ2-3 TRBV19 CASSIRSDTQYF
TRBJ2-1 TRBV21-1 CASSKLGLVHNEQFF
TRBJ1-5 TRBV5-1 CASSLDRESNQPQHF
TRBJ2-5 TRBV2 CASKAGGQETQYF
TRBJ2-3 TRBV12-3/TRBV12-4 CASSFVEDTQYF
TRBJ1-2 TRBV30 CAWRGGASNYGYTF
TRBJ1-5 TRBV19 CASSGFPGTGGARQPQHF
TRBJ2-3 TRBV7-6 CASSLGASRSTDTQYF
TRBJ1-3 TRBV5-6 CASSLLERYGNTIYF
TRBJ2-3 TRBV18 CASSPRSGDTDTQYF
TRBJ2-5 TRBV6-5 CASSLTRGETQYF
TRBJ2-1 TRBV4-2 CASSNPTGKMNEQFF
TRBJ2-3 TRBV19 CASRKSGFDTQYF
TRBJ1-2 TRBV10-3 CAISAYDGGYTF
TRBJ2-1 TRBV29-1 CSVSNHPGQKPNNEQFF
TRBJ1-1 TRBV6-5 CASSRGGNTEAFF
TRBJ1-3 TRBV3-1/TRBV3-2 CASSQTGDSGNTIYF
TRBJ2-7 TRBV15 CATSRDSEYEQYF
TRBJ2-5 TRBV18 CASSPVEFQETQYF
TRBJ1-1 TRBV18 CASSPRTGGRDTEAFF
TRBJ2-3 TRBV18 CASSPPGVTQYF
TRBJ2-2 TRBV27 CASSFDRANTGELFF
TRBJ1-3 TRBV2 CATSGNTIYF
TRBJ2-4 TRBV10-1 CASSDGGAKNIQYF
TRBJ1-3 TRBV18 CASSPQAGGSGNTIYF
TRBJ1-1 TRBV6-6 CASSTTPVPNTEAFF
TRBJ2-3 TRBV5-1 CASRFPGGSPTDTQYF
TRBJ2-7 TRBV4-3 CASSLGLSSYEQYF
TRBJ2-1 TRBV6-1 CASSENPSSTSGGDNEQFF
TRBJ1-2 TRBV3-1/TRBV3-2 CASSHQTRDYGYTF
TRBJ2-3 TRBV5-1 CASSQTGQDTQYF
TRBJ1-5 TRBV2 CASSELSENQPQHF
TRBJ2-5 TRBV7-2 CASSLDLPGGGETQYF